This T cell receptor beta chain is drawn from a study of graft-versus-host responses after intestinal transplantation. The V gene's germline CDR1 is MNHEY and CDR2 SVGAGI. CDR3 length: 14 amino acids. V was shortened by 2 bases and J by 0 bases, with 7 bases between the two germline ends. The protocol was immunoSEQ multiplex PCR, while the TCRdb copy is restricted to in-frame clones and leaves out a portion. The sample lists 6,500 to 10,000 clones; roughly 31% were seen once. Study outcomes and limitations: GvH clones appeared in recipient marrow, some first in ileum or blood.

The researchers put some 200,000 CFSE-labeled responder cells into plates with some 200,000 irradiated, violet-dye-labeled stimulator cells. Sorting was performed after the reaction on proliferating CFSE-low CD3+CD4+ and CD3+CD8+ responders. This specimen was alloreactive CD4+ T cells from a mixed lymphocyte reaction culture, taken before intestinal transplant. The subset is: CFSE-low proliferating T cells sorted from approximately six-day pre-transplant mixed lymphocyte reaction (GvH or HvG direction). The chain carries TRBV6-5 and TRBJ1-1; the D gene is possibly TRBD1 (6 bases). This receptor was identified in a human patient who received an intestinal transplant. CDR3 loop: CASSYHRVNTEAFF. The CDR3 nucleotides read TGTGCCAGCAGTTACCACAGGGTGAACACTGAAGCTTTCTTT.